This entry describes one TCR beta chain. This sample is drawn from a study of blood T cell repertoires in COVID-19. Study overall: The United States, Italy and Spain provided the acute and convalescent COVID-19 samples.

In the authors' workflow: From reference gene primer amplification, estimates of nucleated cell counts were derived. The method was immunoSEQ multiplex PCR; TCRdb's version includes in-frame clones alone and lacks a portion of them. Clone size and V and J calls were adopted from that table, with D and trimming inferred from the DNA. The profile shows about 360,000 clones, 70% to 90% of them singletons. Seattle patients were enrolled during active infection and followed longitudinally. Looked up from germline, CDR1 is MNHEY and CDR2 is SVGEGT. V shed 2 bases and J 8 bases; nucleotides not matched to a gene: 13. The CDR3 is 16 residues long.

This clonotype was obtained from a woman aged 55-70 years with COVID-19, enrolled during active disease. The V gene is TRBV6-2 or TRBV6-3, the J gene TRBJ1-2; 8 bases map to TRBD1. Sample: peripheral blood. The CDR3 region is CASSYRIAGGSEGYTF. The DNA for the CDR3 is TGTGCCAGCAGTTACCGGATCGCAGGGGGCAGTGAAGGCTACACCTTC.